These 5 T cell receptor beta chains came from one sample sequenced in a study of post-analysis software for immune sequencing data. Included in the TCR beta cDNA libraries were unique molecular identifiers. TCRdb ran MiXCR on the PCR reads and lists one entry per CDR3 protein. The data hold some 690,000 distinct CDR3 sequences, with 25% to 30% observed a single time. General study results and limits: Controls had lower frequencies than patients of a few TRBV segments, which included TRBV5-6, TRBV5-1 and TRBV20-1.

Their cognate antigens are unknown. Sequenced sample: blood. The origin of the receptors is a girl between 5 and 17 years old with multiple sclerosis.

Note on this clonotype: One end of the junction fails to match germline, which may point to a read error. This chain uses TRBV5-1 with TRBJ2-3; 9 bases are a match to TRBD1. Germline V lookup: CDR1 SGHRS, CDR2 YFSETQ. This CDR3 region has 14 residues. DNA of the CDR3: TGCGCCAGCAGCTTATACAGGGGGCCAGATACGCGGTATTTT. This codes for CASSLYRGPDTRYF.

This clonotype occurred many times. This sequence joins TRBV7-9 and TRBJ2-7, with D maybe TRBD2 (5 bases). In germline, CDR1 is SEHNR, CDR2 FQNEAQ (reference sequence). The CDR3 is 15 amino acids. Between the trimmed V and J ends, which lost 1 base and 1 base, there was a span of 11 bases. CDR3 bases: TGTGCCAGCAGCTTAGGTCTCGGAGGATCCTACGAGCAGTACTTC. It codes for CASSLGLGGSYEQYF.

Note on this clonotype: The junction does not match germline at one end; this may be a read error. J is TRBJ2-2 and V is TRBV20-1; maybe TRBD2 (6 bases). From germline, CDR1 is DFQATT and CDR2 SNEGSKA (reference sequence). There are 13 residues in the CDR3. The CDR3 loop is CSASTGDTGERFF. DNA for the CDR3: TGCAGTGCCTCGACGGGAGACACCGGGGAGCGGTTTTTT.

This chain uses TRBV5-1 with TRBJ2-3, with 13 bases that match TRBD2. This CDR3 spans 18 amino acids. Looked up from germline, CDR1 is SGHRS and CDR2 is YFSETQ. The junction had 12 bases not matched to a gene; V was cut back by 3 bases and J by 5 bases. This CDR3 reads CASSSRLAGGPARDTQYF. The CDR3 DNA reads as TGCGCCAGCAGCTCCCGACTAGCGGGAGGCCCGGCGCGAGATACGCAGTATTTT.

The V call is TRBV10-3, the J call TRBJ2-2; 8 nucleotides align to TRBD2. The CDR3 is made up of 15 amino acids. Trimming at V came to 6 bases and at J to 5 bases, leaving 8 bases not matched to a gene. The germline gives CDR1 ENHRY, CDR2 SYGVKD. CDR3 residues: CAISPGGAPTGELFF. Here the CDR3 DNA reads TGTGCCATCAGCCCCGGGGGGGCCCCTACCGGGGAGCTGTTTTTT.